These T cell receptor beta chains were read from a single sample in a study of T cell changes during pregnancy in multiple sclerosis. Produced via immunoSEQ multiplex PCR; TCRdb's table is partial and in-frame only. Of some 40,000 clones detected, about 90% appear once; the ten largest clones hold approximately 0.46%. The starting material was CD4+ T cells from peripheral blood mononuclear cells, obtained in the third trimester of pregnancy. These receptors were obtained from a female donor in good health, enrolled as a control in a pregnancy study. CDR3s include the opening cysteine and the closing phenylalanine or tryptophan. A D gene is named only where the DNA matches it firmly. Rows give clone size only sometimes, using once, few, many, or a class for an expanded clone.

>12|TRBV28|TRBD1|TRBJ2-7|.
CASGTGAREQYF
TGTGCCAGCGGGACAGGGGCTAGAGAGCAGTACTTC
>13|TRBV7-3|.|TRBJ2-1|.
CASSSPTVNEQFF
TGTGCCAGCAGCTCCCCTACTGTCAATGAGCAGTTCTTC
>14|TRBV28|.|TRBJ2-3|.
CATKGQLSTDTQYF
TGTGCGACGAAAGGACAGTTGAGCACAGATACGCAGTATTTT
>15|TRBV2|TRBD2|TRBJ2-3|.
CASRAGPPITDTQYF
TGTGCCAGCAGAGCGGGACCTCCTATCACAGATACGCAGTATTTT
>15|TRBV29-1|.|TRBJ2-6|.
CSVGYRATGANVLTF
TGCAGCGTTGGTTACAGGGCAACTGGGGCCAACGTCCTGACTTTC
>14|TRBV28|.|TRBJ1-2|.
CASTIRSGIIGYTF
TGTGCCAGCACCATCCGGTCGGGGATTATTGGCTACACCTTC
>17|TRBV19|.|TRBJ2-1|.
CASGGRNRWDSYNEQFF
TGTGCCAGTGGGGGGAGGAACCGCTGGGACTCCTACAATGAGCAGTTCTTC
>15|TRBV7-2|.|TRBJ2-2|.
CASSLSAGNTGELFF
TGTGCCAGCAGCTTGTCGGCGGGAAACACCGGGGAGCTGTTTTTT
>14|TRBV30|TRBD1|TRBJ2-5|.
CAWSVGQGVKTQYF
TGTGCCTGGAGTGTGGGACAGGGGGTGAAGACCCAGTACTTC
>15|TRBV5-1|.|TRBJ2-5|.
CASSDSRVYQETQYF
TGCGCCAGCAGTGATTCTCGGGTCTACCAAGAGACCCAGTACTTC
>13|TRBV28|TRBD1|TRBJ2-1|.
CASRPQGGNEQFF
TGTGCCAGCAGACCACAGGGGGGCAATGAGCAGTTCTTC
>12|TRBV30|.|TRBJ2-7|.
CAWSRSSYEQYF
TGTGCCTGGAGTAGGAGCTCCTACGAGCAGTACTTC
>17|TRBV14|TRBD1|TRBJ2-6|.
CASSQVTGGSGANVLTF
TGTGCCAGCAGCCAAGTGACAGGGGGCTCTGGGGCCAACGTCCTGACTTTC
>15|TRBV7-9|.|TRBJ2-1|.
CASSLVGTRSNEQFF
TGTGCCAGCAGCTTAGTCGGCACTAGAAGTAATGAGCAGTTCTTC
>14|TRBV6-6|.|TRBJ2-1|.
CASRSHSEYNEQFF
TGTGCCAGCAGGAGCCATTCCGAATACAATGAGCAGTTCTTC
>14|TRBV5-5|TRBD1|TRBJ1-1|.
CASRPGQGYLQAFF
TGTGCCAGCAGGCCGGGACAGGGGTATCTGCAGGCTTTCTTT
>17|TRBV15|TRBD1|TRBJ1-2|.
CATSREGGGTGGIGYTF
TGTGCCACCAGCAGAGAGGGAGGGGGGACAGGAGGTATCGGCTACACCTTC
>15|TRBV5-8|.|TRBJ2-7|.
CASSPYRGMNYEQYF
TGTGCCAGCAGCCCGTACCGCGGCATGAACTACGAGCAGTACTTC
>15|TRBV6-5|.|TRBJ1-6|.
CASSYSGRANSPLHF
TGTGCCAGCAGTTACTCGGGCAGGGCTAATTCACCCCTCCACTTT
>21|TRBV7-5|.|TRBJ2-3|.
CARSSATSGRVTIDGTDTQYF
TGTGCCAGAAGCTCCGCGACTAGCGGGAGGGTCACCATAGATGGCACAGATACGCAGTATTTT
>14|TRBV28|TRBD1|TRBJ1-4|.
CASSFWTGYEKLFF
TGTGCCAGCAGTTTTTGGACAGGGTATGAAAAACTGTTTTTT
>14|TRBV13|TRBD1|TRBJ1-1|.
CASRADRGMPEAFF
TGTGCCAGCAGAGCGGACAGGGGAATGCCTGAAGCTTTCTTT
>15|TRBV5-1|.|TRBJ2-3|.
CASSFAARPGDTQYF
TGCGCCAGCAGCTTTGCTGCCCGGCCGGGGGATACGCAGTATTTT
>14|TRBV7-7|.|TRBJ1-1|.
CASSPPQGNTEAFF
TGTGCTAGCAGCCCCCCCCAGGGAAACACTGAAGCTTTCTTT
>14|TRBV6-1|TRBD2|TRBJ2-1|few
CASQWGGSYNEQFF
TGTGCCAGCCAATGGGGCGGGAGTTACAATGAGCAGTTCTTC
>18|TRBV9|.|TRBJ2-1|.
CASSFRAEIRFNYNEQFF
TGTGCCAGCAGCTTTCGAGCGGAGATCCGTTTTAATTACAATGAGCAGTTCTTC
>15|TRBV19|.|TRBJ2-1|.
CASSIGLVVNGEQFF
TGTGCCAGTAGTATAGGACTAGTGGTAAACGGTGAGCAGTTCTTC
>18|TRBV19|TRBD1|TRBJ2-3|.
CASSIAGQGFSITDTQYF
TGTGCCAGTAGTATAGCTGGACAGGGCTTTTCAATTACAGATACGCAGTATTTT
>17|TRBV11-2|TRBD2|TRBJ2-7|.
CASSFEGLAASTYEQYF
TGTGCCAGCAGCTTCGAGGGACTAGCGGCCTCAACCTACGAGCAGTACTTC
>15|TRBV29-1|TRBD2|TRBJ2-3|.
CSVRISGIAKDTQYF
TGCAGCGTTCGGATAAGCGGGATCGCGAAAGATACGCAGTATTTT
>10|TRBV29-1|.|TRBJ1-2|once
CSVHGGGYTF
TGCAGCGTACACGGGGGTGGCTACACCTTC
>18|TRBV7-3|TRBD2|TRBJ2-2|.
CASSLMASGGGRTGELFF
TGTGCCAGCAGCTTAATGGCTAGCGGGGGCGGTCGCACCGGGGAGCTGTTTTTT
>15|TRBV5-1|TRBD2|TRBJ2-3|.
CASRELASSTDTQYF
TGCGCCAGCAGGGAACTAGCGTCGTCGACAGATACGCAGTATTTT
>13|TRBV5-6|.|TRBJ2-7|.
CASSQLQGYEQYF
TGTGCCAGCAGCCAGCTACAGGGTTACGAGCAGTACTTC
>19|TRBV11-2|.|TRBJ1-3|.
CASSLARGGRFFGGNTIYF
TGTGCCAGCAGCTTAGCCCGAGGGGGACGGTTCTTTGGAGGAAACACCATATATTTT
>18|TRBV7-2|TRBD2|TRBJ2-1|once
CASSLVWQTGAGYNEQFF
TGTGCCAGCAGCTTAGTCTGGCAAACGGGAGCGGGGTACAATGAGCAGTTCTTC
>16|TRBV29-1|TRBD2|TRBJ2-3|.
CSVANLAGGGTDTQYF
TGCAGCGTTGCCAACTTAGCGGGGGGGGGCACAGATACGCAGTATTTT
>18|TRBV11-3|TRBD1|TRBJ2-7|.
CASNSATGGRGLIYEQYF
TGTGCCAGCAACTCGGCTACAGGGGGCAGGGGGCTAATCTACGAGCAGTACTTC
>15|TRBV5-5|TRBD1|TRBJ1-1|.
CASSTLTGGFTEAFF
TGTGCCAGCAGCACCTTGACAGGGGGCTTCACTGAAGCTTTCTTT
>15|TRBV5-1|TRBD2|TRBJ2-1|.
CASTIGWSGGNEQFF
TGCGCCAGCACCATCGGGTGGAGCGGGGGAAATGAGCAGTTCTTC
>13|TRBV29-1|TRBD1|TRBJ1-2|.
CSVRTGDNYGYTF
TGCAGCGTTCGTACAGGGGATAACTATGGCTACACCTTC
>13|TRBV7-6|.|TRBJ1-3|.
CAPRRESGNTIYF
TGTGCCCCCCGGAGGGAATCTGGAAACACCATATATTTT
>13|TRBV6-1|.|TRBJ2-7|once
CASSELGVGEQYF
TGTGCCAGCAGTGAATTAGGGGTTGGCGAGCAGTACTTC
>15|TRBV6-6|TRBD1|TRBJ2-7|.
CASSGRDRAKGEQYF
TGTGCCAGCAGTGGCCGGGACAGGGCCAAGGGCGAGCAGTACTTC
>17|TRBV7-9|TRBD2|TRBJ2-3|.
CASSRGTSGRAADTQYF
TGTGCCAGCAGCCGCGGGACTAGCGGGAGGGCCGCAGATACGCAGTATTTT
>14|TRBV7-2|.|TRBJ1-2|.
CASSLQGPEYGYTF
TGTGCCAGCAGCTTACAGGGGCCAGAATATGGCTACACCTTC
>13|TRBV30|.|TRBJ1-5|.
CAWSVRGNQPQHF
TGTGCCTGGAGTGTACGGGGCAATCAGCCCCAGCATTTT
>18|TRBV7-9|TRBD2|TRBJ2-3|once
CASSLGVQLAGRTDTQYF
TGTGCCAGCAGCTTAGGGGTCCAACTAGCGGGGAGAACAGATACGCAGTATTTT